These 22 T cell receptor beta chains were sequenced from one sample in a study of blood T cell repertoires in COVID-19 (dated by TCRdb to 2019 to 2021). Library construction relied on the immunoSEQ multiplex PCR assay. Held by TCRdb, this immuneACCESS table contains in-frame sequences only and omits some clones. Under half of the omission traces to an unresolved V gene where checked; the cause of the rest is unknown. This sample has some 190,000 clones in its table, and approximately 84% of those were observed once. The ten largest clonotypes hold over 6.5% of the sample. Sequenced sample: peripheral blood. The source of these receptors is a woman older than 75 with COVID-19, enrolled during active disease.

V is TRBV5-6 and J is TRBJ1-1; no definite D call. Germline values: CDR1 SGHDT, CDR2 YYEEEE. Trimming took off 1 base at V and 7 bases at J, with 5 bases between the two ends. The CDR3 extends over 11 amino acids. The CDR3 nucleotides read TGTGCCAGCAGCTTGTACGGTGAAGCTTTCTTT. Translating gives CASSLYGEAFF. The full variable domain, its missing parts supplied by reference TRBV5-6 and TRBJ1-1, is DAGVTQSPTHLIKTRGQQVTLRCSPKSGHDTVSWYQQALGQGPQFIFQYYEEEERQRGNFPDRFSGHQFPNYSSELNVNALLLGDSALYLCASSLYGEAFFGQGTRLTVV.

V gene TRBV5-1 combines with J gene TRBJ2-5; TRBD2 agrees at 7 bases. This CDR3 is built from 15 residues. Trimming took 4 bases from V and 8 from J; bases not matched to a gene: 14. Per the germline V gene, CDR1 is SGHRS and CDR2 is YFSETQ. Here the CDR3 DNA reads TGCGCCAGCAGCCCGCGACTAGGTGGGGAGGGAACCCAGTACTTC. It is translated as CASSPRLGGEGTQYF.

This clone was picked up many times. This chain connects TRBV3-1 (or the pseudogene TRBV3-2) to TRBJ1-2; D is perhaps TRBD1 (6 bases). V was trimmed by 3 bases and J by 2 bases, leaving 13 bases between them. Germline assignment: CDR1 LGHDT and CDR2 YNNKEL (reference sequence). The CDR3 length is 15 residues. CDR3 sequence: CASSQLRGTNYGYTF. The CDR3 bases are TGTGCCAGCAGCCAGTTGAGGGGGACCAACTATGGCTACACCTTC.

V usage is TRBV14 and J usage is TRBJ1-6, with 7 bases that match TRBD1. Germline CDR1 SGHDN, CDR2 FVKESK. The J segment lost 6 bases and the V segment lost 1 base, leaving 3 bases of the junction unmatched. The CDR3 runs 15 residues. This CDR3 reads CASSQAGQSNSPLHF. CDR3 coding DNA: TGTGCCAGCAGCCAAGCGGGACAGTCTAATTCACCCCTCCACTTT.

On this clone itself: The sample carries other DNA sequences with the same CDR3. This chain uses TRBV28 with TRBJ1-2, with D tentatively TRBD1 (6 bases). Germline V gene lookup returns CDR1 MDHEN and CDR2 SYDVKM. V lost 5 bases and J 3 bases, leaving 7 bases between the germline ends. The CDR3 is 12 amino acids. The CDR3 loop is CASSTGYYGYTF. The CDR3 DNA reads TGTGCCAGCAGTACAGGGTACTATGGCTACACCTTC.

The table lists this clone with a few counts. V and J are TRBV4-1 and TRBJ2-7; D might be TRBD1 (5 bases). In germline, CDR1 is MGHRA, CDR2 YSYEKL. The CDR3 sequence is 17 residues long. V lost 4 bases and J 0 bases, leaving 19 bases between the germline ends. The CDR3 DNA is TGCGCCAGCAGCCCTCAAGGGGATTTTACCTCCTCCTACGAGCAGTACTTC. The encoded protein is CASSPQGDFTSSYEQYF.

The chain links TRBV2 to TRBJ2-1; D possibly corresponds to TRBD2 (5 bases). V lost 5 bases and J 3 bases, leaving 11 bases between the germline ends. This CDR3 is 14 amino acids long. The germline V gene encodes CDR1 SNHLY and CDR2 FYNNEI. The CDR3 is CASSHREYYNEQFF. CDR3 DNA sequence: TGTGCCAGCAGTCATAGGGAGTACTACAATGAGCAGTTCTTC. Supplemented by reference TRBV2 and TRBJ2-1, the full variable domain reads EPEVTQTPSHQVTQMGQEVILRCVPISNHLYFYWYRQILGQKVEFLVSFYNNEISEKSEIFDDQFSVERPDGSNFTLKIRSTKLEDSAMYFCASSHREYYNEQFFGPGTRLTVL.

V is TRBV3-1 (or the pseudogene TRBV3-2) and J is TRBJ2-2, with D possibly TRBD2 on 5 matching bases. Germline values: CDR1 LGHDT, CDR2 YNNKEL (reference sequence). V dropped 8 bases and J dropped 0 bases, with 13 bases sitting between them. CDR3 length: 15 residues. For the CDR3, the DNA is TGTGCCAGCTGGGCGGGCGGCACGAACACCGGGGAGCTGTTTTTT. Its translation is CASWAGGTNTGELFF.

This clone was seen only once. The chain couples TRBV18 to TRBJ2-6, with TRBD1 identical over 9 bases. This CDR3 contains 17 residues. CDR1 and CDR2 from the germline V gene are KGHSH and LQKENI. V was pared by 3 bases and J by 0 bases, with 3 bases of the junction left unmatched. For the CDR3, the DNA is TGTGCCAGCTCACCGATGACAGGGGGCTCTGGGGCCAACGTCCTGACTTTC. This sequence encodes CASSPMTGGSGANVLTF.

The chain recombines TRBV25-1 with TRBJ1-6, with a tentative D call TRBD1 (5 bases). The germline V and J ends were trimmed by 7 bases and 8 bases, with 15 bases remaining between them. Germline CDR1 reads MGHDK; CDR2 reads SYGVNS. This CDR3 has 14 residues. CDR3 bases: TGTGCCAGCACCGAAACCTTCAGGGATTCACCCCTCCACTTT. It translates to CASTETFRDSPLHF.

The chain couples TRBV27 to TRBJ2-3, with D uncertain. CDR3 length: 13 residues. From germline, CDR1 is MNHEY and CDR2 SMNVEV (reference sequence). The CDR3 region has the DNA TGTGCTACGGCGGAGTACCCCACAGATACGCAGTATTTT. It translates to CATAEYPTDTQYF.

This chain uses TRBV7-9 with TRBJ1-2; TRBD1 might be the D (6 bases). Trimming cost V 3 bases and J 5 bases, with 13 bases left between them. Germline CDR1 SEHNR, CDR2 FQNEAQ (reference sequence). This CDR3 spans 14 amino acids. For the CDR3, the DNA is TGTGCCAGCAGCTTCGCAGGGGCGAGTTATGGCTACACCTTC. This encodes CASSFAGASYGYTF.

The V and J genes are TRBV28 and TRBJ1-2; D perhaps matches TRBD1 (5 bases). CDR3 size: 17 residues. Germline assignment: CDR1 MDHEN and CDR2 SYDVKM. Trimming left V 5 bases short and J 5 bases short, with 24 bases between. The CDR3 loop is CASSPIGHQQSTYGYTF. The CDR3 region has the DNA TGTGCCAGCAGTCCCATCGGACACCAGCAGAGCACATATGGCTACACCTTC.

This chain links TRBV6-5 with TRBJ1-5; D not resolved. Germline loops: CDR1 MNHEY, CDR2 SVGAGI. CDR3 length equals 13 residues. Trimming shortened V by 6 bases and J by 5 bases, and 11 bases separated the two germline ends. The CDR3 loop reads CASRVSGDQPQHF. CDR3 DNA sequence: TGTGCCAGCAGAGTCAGCGGCGATCAGCCCCAGCATTTT.

V is TRBV5-5 and J is TRBJ1-4, with D hard to call. V gave up 6 bases and J gave up 5 bases, with 8 bases separating them. There are 12 residues in the CDR3. The germline V gene encodes CDR1 SGHKS and CDR2 YYEKEE (reference sequence). CDR3 amino acids: CASKRTNEKLFF. DNA for the CDR3: TGTGCCAGCAAGCGGACGAATGAAAAACTGTTTTTT.

The chain links TRBV5-5 to TRBJ2-2; 8 positions match TRBD1. V shed 4 bases, J shed 1 base, and the junction held 9 bases outside the gene matches. Per germline, CDR1 SGHKS and CDR2 YYEKEE (reference sequence). The CDR3 contains 17 residues. The CDR3: CASSAPGGQGNTGELFF. DNA for the CDR3: TGTGCCAGCAGCGCGCCAGGCGGACAGGGGAACACCGGGGAGCTGTTTTTT.

This clone was observed a few times. This sequence joins TRBV5-4 and TRBJ2-7; unclear D gene. Trimming took 4 bases from V and 4 from J, leaving 12 bases between them. From germline, CDR1 is SGHNT and CDR2 YYREEE (reference sequence). The CDR3 runs to 13 residues. Here the CDR3 reads CASSRDTLYEQYF. The CDR3 nucleotides are TGTGCCAGCAGCCGAGACACTCTTTACGAGCAGTACTTC. Filled out from reference TRBV5-4 and TRBJ2-7, the complete variable domain reads ETGVTQSPTHLIKTRGQQVTLRCSSQSGHNTVSWYQQALGQGPQFIFQYYREEENGRGNFPPRFSGLQFPNYSSELNVNALELDDSALYLCASSRDTLYEQYFGPGTRLTVT.

Here the CDR3 DNA reads TGCGCCAGCAGCTTGGCCTCGGCACAAGGGGCTTACGAGCAGTACTTC. Protein: CASSLASAQGAYEQYF. The chain is built from TRBV5-1 and TRBJ2-7; TRBD1 might be the D (5 bases). Germline values: CDR1 SGHRS, CDR2 YFSETQ. Trimming left V 0 bases short and J 4 bases short, with 17 bases between. CDR3 length equals 16 residues.

The V gene is TRBV28, the J gene TRBJ1-5, with D perhaps TRBD1 (5 bases). This CDR3 contains 15 residues. V lost 5 bases and J lost 6, with 17 bases in between. CDR1 and CDR2 (germline): MDHEN, SYDVKM. CDR3 bases: TGTGCCAGCAGTACCACCTCGGGGGGTGGTCAGCCCCAGCATTTT. Amino acid sequence: CASSTTSGGGQPQHF.

Ten or more counts support this clone. The junction and the germline gene differ at one end; a read error may be behind it. The J gene is TRBJ1-1, the V gene TRBV5-6; D gene uncertain. CDR3 size: 13 residues. Germline assignment: CDR1 SGHDT and CDR2 YYEEEE. CDR3 region: CASSLVWNSEAFF. In DNA, the CDR3 is TGTGCCAGCAGCCTGGTGTGGAACAGTGAAGCTTTCTTT.

V is TRBV6-6 and J is TRBJ1-2; D remains unclear. The CDR3 extends over 12 amino acids. Per germline, CDR1 MNHNY and CDR2 SVGAGI (reference sequence). The V gene lost 8 bases and the J gene lost 4 bases, with 11 bases spanning the gap. CDR3 DNA: TGTGCCAGCTGGCGGGTTGGCTATGGCTACACCTTC. This encodes CASWRVGYGYTF.

This rearrangement joins TRBV9 to TRBJ1-1, with D perhaps matching TRBD1 (5 bases). Looked up from germline, CDR1 is SGDLS and CDR2 is YYNGEE. The CDR3 length is 15 residues. Trimming shortened V by 4 bases and J by 4 bases, and 17 bases separated the two germline ends. This chain's CDR3 is CASSLRGDGGTEAFF. CDR3 in DNA: TGTGCCAGCAGCTTACGGGGGGACGGGGGCACTGAAGCTTTCTTT.